This T cell receptor beta chain was retrieved from a study of glioma-infiltrating T cells. Study-wide context: Blood libraries targeted about 4.5- to 11-fold coverage of about one million T cells. Findings of the study overall: CDR3 overlap between tissue and blood was very small. Patients with low tissue-blood divergence carried a signature set of shared blood CDR3 motifs.

The length of the CDR3 is 13 residues. CDR1 is DFQATT, CDR2 SNEGSKA, per germline (reference sequence). V was cut by 0 bases and J by 5 bases, with 8 bases left in between. This clonotype was seen many times. Its antigen remains unidentified. Using RNA template, CDR3s of TCR alpha and beta were amplified with iRepertoire arm-PCR. Tissue mRNA or PBMC total RNA, 100-400 ng, went into one-step reverse transcription and amplification. Each CDR3 protein gets one entry after TCRdb re-called the multiplex PCR reads with MiXCR. The sample carries 300,000 to 450,000 distinct CDR3 sequences, about 40% recorded once.

This receptor was obtained from a human donor with low-grade glioma or glioblastoma, undergoing nonglioma brain surgery, or in good health (not recorded which). The specimen was glioma tissue, nonneoplastic brain tissue, or PBMCs (not recorded which). The chain combines TRBV20-1 with TRBJ2-1, with D maybe TRBD2 (6 bases). CDR3 DNA: TGCAGTGCTAGAGAGGGGACTGACAATGAGCAGTTCTTC. Its translation is CSAREGTDNEQFF.